This TCR beta chain was found in a study of OX40 agonist ivuxolimab in advanced cancers. Study context: In three patients, partial responses were observed, one with hepatocellular carcinoma and two with cutaneous melanoma.

Findings of the study overall: Fewer expanded clones were found on average in CD4+ than in CD8+ T cells.

V gave up 2 bases and J gave up 1 base, with 3 bases separating them. The CDR3 is 12 amino acids. Germline V CDR1 and CDR2: SGHRS, YFSETQ. Concerning this clone: The antigen remains unidentified.

Blood sampling was done at baseline, cycle 4 day 1, and cycle 7 day 1. Data came from immunoSEQ multiplex PCR; TCRdb stores just in-frame clones and leaves some out. The table has over 50,000 clones, roughly 84% seen once; the top ten hold roughly 0.53%. The starting material was CD4+ or CD8+ T cells sorted from blood, obtained in a trial of the OX40 agonist ivuxolimab. This receptor was taken from an adult with an advanced solid tumor such as melanoma, head and neck, liver or kidney cancer. V gene TRBV5-1 combines with J gene TRBJ2-5; D uncertain. This CDR3 is CASSFLQETQYF. CDR3 DNA sequence: TGCGCCAGCAGCTTCCTCCAAGAGACCCAGTACTTC.